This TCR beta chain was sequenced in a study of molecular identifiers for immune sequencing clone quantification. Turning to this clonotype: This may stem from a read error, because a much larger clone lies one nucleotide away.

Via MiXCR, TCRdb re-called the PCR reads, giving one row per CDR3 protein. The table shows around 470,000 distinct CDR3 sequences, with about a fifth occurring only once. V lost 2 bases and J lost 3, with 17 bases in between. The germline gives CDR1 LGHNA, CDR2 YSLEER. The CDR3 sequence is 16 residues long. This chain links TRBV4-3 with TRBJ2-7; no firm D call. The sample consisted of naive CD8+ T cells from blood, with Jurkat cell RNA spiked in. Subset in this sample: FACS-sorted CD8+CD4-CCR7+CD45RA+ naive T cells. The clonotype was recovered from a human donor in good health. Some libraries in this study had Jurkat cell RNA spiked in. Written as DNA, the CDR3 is TGCGCCAGCAGCCAACAATCTCCCGACGGCTACTACGAGCAGTACTTC. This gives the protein CASSQQSPDGYYEQYF.